These T cell receptor beta chains were read from a single sample in a study of CD8 T cells in Susac syndrome. TCRdb recomputed calls from the immunoSEQ multiplex PCR reads with MiXCR, one row per CDR3 protein. The sample consists of approximately 190,000 distinct CDR3 sequences, about 91% of them appearing once. Sequenced: CD4+ T cells from PBMCs. All receptors come from a human donor with Susac syndrome. Both conserved end residues are part of each CDR3. The D gene is left open where the match is weak. Clone size is shown for a subset of rows, as once, few, many or a class of expanded clone.

d_gene: TRBD2; v_gene: TRBV9; abundance: NA; j_gene: TRBJ2-1; CDR3aa: CASSVILSAGDLNEQFF; CDR3nt: TGTGCCAGCAGCGTAATTCTTTCAGCGGGAGATTTAAATGAGCAGTTCTTC
d_gene: TRBD1; v_gene: TRBV19; abundance: NA; j_gene: TRBJ2-2; CDR3aa: CASSSILPGQGWTNTGELFF; CDR3nt: TGTGCCAGTAGTTCAATCTTGCCGGGACAGGGTTGGACGAACACCGGGGAGCTGTTTTTT
d_gene: NA; v_gene: TRBV7-6; abundance: NA; j_gene: TRBJ2-1; CDR3aa: CASSKAGTLYNEQFF; CDR3nt: TGTGCCAGCAGCAAAGCCGGGACCCTATACAATGAGCAGTTCTTC
d_gene: TRBD2; v_gene: TRBV5-1; abundance: NA; j_gene: TRBJ2-3; CDR3aa: CASSLGTSADTQYF; CDR3nt: TGCGCCAGCAGCTTGGGGACTAGCGCAGATACGCAGTATTTT
d_gene: NA; v_gene: TRBV10-3; abundance: NA; j_gene: TRBJ2-1; CDR3aa: CAISDQPSSNEQFF; CDR3nt: TGTGCCATCAGTGATCAGCCTAGCAGCAATGAGCAGTTCTTC
d_gene: TRBD2; v_gene: TRBV3-1; abundance: NA; j_gene: TRBJ2-5; CDR3aa: CASSLSGLAGVRETQYF; CDR3nt: TGTGCCAGCAGCCTGTCGGGACTAGCGGGAGTACGAGAGACCCAGTACTTC
d_gene: TRBD2; v_gene: TRBV6-5; abundance: NA; j_gene: TRBJ2-2; CDR3aa: CASTHSGGSTGELFF; CDR3nt: TGTGCCAGCACCCACTCGGGGGGGAGCACCGGGGAGCTGTTTTTT
d_gene: NA; v_gene: TRBV12-3/TRBV12-4; abundance: NA; j_gene: TRBJ1-1; CDR3aa: CASSTDSLNTEAFF; CDR3nt: TGTGCCAGCAGTACTGACAGCTTGAACACTGAAGCTTTCTTT
d_gene: TRBD2; v_gene: TRBV5-1; abundance: NA; j_gene: TRBJ2-5; CDR3aa: CASSLGTRRMDQETQYF; CDR3nt: TGCGCCAGCAGCTTGGGGACTAGGAGGATGGATCAAGAGACCCAGTACTTC
d_gene: NA; v_gene: TRBV6-5; abundance: NA; j_gene: TRBJ2-7; CDR3aa: CASRKGAGEQYF; CDR3nt: TGTGCCAGCAGGAAAGGAGCGGGCGAGCAGTACTTC
d_gene: TRBD2; v_gene: TRBV10-3; abundance: NA; j_gene: TRBJ2-3; CDR3aa: CATSGRASTDTQYF; CDR3nt: TGTGCCACCAGCGGGAGGGCAAGCACAGATACGCAGTATTTT
d_gene: TRBD2; v_gene: TRBV2; abundance: NA; j_gene: TRBJ2-1; CDR3aa: CASKGGSGGLSSYNEQFF; CDR3nt: TGTGCCAGCAAAGGGGGTAGCGGGGGCCTTAGCTCCTACAATGAGCAGTTCTTC
d_gene: NA; v_gene: TRBV29-1; abundance: NA; j_gene: TRBJ1-2; CDR3aa: CSVESGTSYTF; CDR3nt: TGCAGCGTTGAATCAGGGACGAGCTACACCTTC
d_gene: NA; v_gene: TRBV7-8; abundance: NA; j_gene: TRBJ1-2; CDR3aa: CASSSEGGPYGYTF; CDR3nt: TGTGCCAGCAGCTCGGAGGGGGGCCCCTATGGCTACACCTTC
d_gene: NA; v_gene: TRBV20-1; abundance: NA; j_gene: TRBJ1-1; CDR3aa: CSAPVGEYTEAFF; CDR3nt: TGCAGTGCTCCGGTAGGGGAGTACACTGAAGCTTTCTTT
d_gene: NA; v_gene: TRBV12-3/TRBV12-4; abundance: NA; j_gene: TRBJ2-1; CDR3aa: CASSREGYNEQFF; CDR3nt: TGTGCCAGCAGCCGCGAGGGTTACAATGAGCAGTTCTTC
d_gene: TRBD2; v_gene: TRBV24-1; abundance: NA; j_gene: TRBJ2-1; CDR3aa: CATSDTGSGSRNEQFF; CDR3nt: TGTGCCACCAGTGATACCGGTAGCGGGAGCCGGAATGAGCAGTTCTTC
d_gene: NA; v_gene: TRBV4-2; abundance: once; j_gene: TRBJ1-6; CDR3aa: CASSQMTGGDNSPLHF; CDR3nt: TGTGCCAGCAGCCAAATGACAGGCGGTGATAATTCACCCCTCCACTTT
d_gene: NA; v_gene: TRBV10-3; abundance: NA; j_gene: TRBJ1-4; CDR3aa: CAISGALSGEKLFF; CDR3nt: TGTGCCATCAGTGGGGCACTCTCGGGTGAAAAACTGTTTTTT
d_gene: NA; v_gene: TRBV20-1; abundance: NA; j_gene: TRBJ1-2; CDR3aa: CSAPRPGGYTF; CDR3nt: TGCAGTGCTCCCCGCCCGGGGGGCTACACCTTC
d_gene: NA; v_gene: TRBV4-1; abundance: NA; j_gene: TRBJ2-2; CDR3aa: CASSQVGQRNTGELFF; CDR3nt: TGCGCCAGCAGCCAAGTAGGACAGAGGAACACCGGGGAGCTGTTTTTT
d_gene: NA; v_gene: TRBV27; abundance: once; j_gene: TRBJ2-2; CDR3aa: CASTFRGWSTGELFF; CDR3nt: TGTGCCAGCACCTTCAGGGGATGGAGCACCGGGGAGCTGTTTTTT
d_gene: TRBD1; v_gene: TRBV6-6; abundance: NA; j_gene: TRBJ1-1; CDR3aa: CASIPTGGQYGEAFF; CDR3nt: TGTGCCAGCATCCCCACGGGGGGACAGTACGGTGAAGCTTTCTTT
d_gene: TRBD1; v_gene: TRBV12-3/TRBV12-4; abundance: few; j_gene: TRBJ2-7; CDR3aa: CASRKTGSSYEQYF; CDR3nt: TGTGCCAGCAGGAAGACAGGGAGCAGCTACGAGCAGTACTTC
d_gene: NA; v_gene: TRBV7-9; abundance: NA; j_gene: TRBJ2-1; CDR3aa: CASSFDGAAYNEQFF; CDR3nt: TGTGCCAGCAGCTTCGACGGGGCGGCTTACAATGAGCAGTTCTTC
d_gene: TRBD2; v_gene: TRBV29-1; abundance: NA; j_gene: TRBJ2-1; CDR3aa: CSVPGSREVFPNEQFF; CDR3nt: TGCAGCGTGCCCGGTTCTCGGGAGGTATTCCCGAATGAGCAGTTCTTC
d_gene: NA; v_gene: TRBV3-1; abundance: few; j_gene: TRBJ2-1; CDR3aa: CASSHRGNEQFF; CDR3nt: TGTGCCAGCAGCCACCGCGGGAATGAGCAGTTCTTC
d_gene: TRBD2; v_gene: TRBV12-5; abundance: NA; j_gene: TRBJ2-1; CDR3aa: CASGPGLAEKYNEQFF; CDR3nt: TGTGCTAGTGGTCCGGGACTAGCGGAGAAATACAATGAGCAGTTCTTC
d_gene: NA; v_gene: TRBV18; abundance: NA; j_gene: TRBJ2-7; CDR3aa: CASSPNGGPYEQYF; CDR3nt: TGTGCCAGCTCACCAAACGGGGGCCCCTACGAGCAGTACTTC
d_gene: TRBD2; v_gene: TRBV2; abundance: NA; j_gene: TRBJ2-1; CDR3aa: CASSERLAGDNEQFF; CDR3nt: TGTGCCAGCAGTGAGAGGTTAGCGGGAGACAATGAGCAGTTCTTC
d_gene: NA; v_gene: TRBV9; abundance: few; j_gene: TRBJ2-5; CDR3aa: CASSVRGSLETQYF; CDR3nt: TGTGCCAGCAGCGTTAGGGGGAGTTTGGAGACCCAGTACTTC
d_gene: TRBD1; v_gene: TRBV28; abundance: once; j_gene: TRBJ2-3; CDR3aa: CASRDRTPTITDTQYF; CDR3nt: TGTGCCAGCAGGGACAGGACACCGACCATCACAGATACGCAGTATTTT
d_gene: NA; v_gene: TRBV24-1; abundance: NA; j_gene: TRBJ1-2; CDR3aa: CATSDSGTEGYTF; CDR3nt: TGTGCCACCAGTGATTCAGGGACTGAGGGCTACACCTTC
d_gene: TRBD2; v_gene: TRBV25-1; abundance: NA; j_gene: TRBJ2-1; CDR3aa: CASSGLAGYNEQFF; CDR3nt: TGTGCCAGCAGTGGACTAGCGGGATACAATGAGCAGTTCTTC
d_gene: NA; v_gene: TRBV20-1; abundance: NA; j_gene: TRBJ1-2; CDR3aa: CSASNSVAGGGRYTF; CDR3nt: TGCAGTGCTAGCAATTCTGTAGCGGGGGGCGGTCGCTACACCTTC
d_gene: TRBD1; v_gene: TRBV13; abundance: once; j_gene: TRBJ1-2; CDR3aa: CASSSTRDRVFNYGYTF; CDR3nt: TGTGCCAGCAGCTCTACCCGGGACAGGGTCTTTAACTATGGCTACACCTTC
d_gene: NA; v_gene: TRBV5-6; abundance: NA; j_gene: TRBJ2-7; CDR3aa: CASSRAGDYEQYF; CDR3nt: TGTGCCAGCAGCCGAGCCGGGGACTACGAGCAGTACTTC
d_gene: NA; v_gene: TRBV3-1; abundance: NA; j_gene: TRBJ1-1; CDR3aa: CASSPPGRRGFEAFF; CDR3nt: TGTGCCAGCAGCCCACCTGGCCGACGCGGCTTTGAAGCTTTCTTT
d_gene: NA; v_gene: TRBV5-1; abundance: NA; j_gene: TRBJ2-7; CDR3aa: CASPLDEQYF; CDR3nt: TGCGCCAGCCCGCTCGACGAGCAGTACTTC
d_gene: TRBD2; v_gene: TRBV3-1; abundance: NA; j_gene: TRBJ2-2; CDR3aa: CASSQEPGLARTGELFF; CDR3nt: TGTGCCAGCAGCCAGGAGCCGGGACTAGCCCGTACCGGGGAGCTGTTTTTT
d_gene: NA; v_gene: TRBV9; abundance: NA; j_gene: TRBJ2-7; CDR3aa: CASSVGDTASYEQYF; CDR3nt: TGTGCCAGCAGCGTAGGAGACACAGCCTCCTACGAGCAGTACTTC
d_gene: TRBD1; v_gene: TRBV11-2; abundance: NA; j_gene: TRBJ2-3; CDR3aa: CASSFTRQGPLMTDTQYF; CDR3nt: TGTGCCAGCAGCTTTACCCGACAGGGGCCGCTTATGACAGATACGCAGTATTTT
d_gene: TRBD1; v_gene: TRBV19; abundance: once; j_gene: TRBJ1-2; CDR3aa: CASSVDRGRDGYTF; CDR3nt: TGTGCCAGTAGTGTGGACAGGGGGCGCGATGGCTACACCTTC
d_gene: TRBD1; v_gene: TRBV18; abundance: NA; j_gene: TRBJ2-5; CDR3aa: CASSAAGGGTRQTQYF; CDR3nt: TGTGCCAGCTCTGCCGCAGGGGGCGGTACCCGCCAGACCCAGTACTTC
d_gene: NA; v_gene: TRBV6-6; abundance: NA; j_gene: TRBJ1-5; CDR3aa: CASRSGSANQPQHF; CDR3nt: TGTGCCAGCAGATCCGGGTCCGCAAATCAGCCCCAGCATTTT
d_gene: NA; v_gene: TRBV18; abundance: once; j_gene: TRBJ1-1; CDR3aa: CASSRRAEFTEAFF; CDR3nt: TGTGCCAGCTCACGCCGGGCCGAATTTACTGAAGCTTTCTTT
d_gene: NA; v_gene: TRBV10-2; abundance: NA; j_gene: TRBJ1-1; CDR3aa: CASSVYRNTEAFF; CDR3nt: TGCGCCAGCAGTGTCTACAGGAACACTGAAGCTTTCTTT